A single sample gave rise to the 23 T cell receptor beta chains below, sequenced in a study of shared clonotypes between healthy human individuals. Naive CD8 isolation took CD45RO-negative cells positively selected for CCR7 and excluded terminally differentiated effector memory CD45RA+ cells. The repertoire was sequenced with immunoSEQ multiplex PCR; TCRdb's copy has only in-frame clones and lacks some. This table has about 2.2 million clones, approximately 94% appearing once. Sequencing used naive CD8+ T cells from PBMCs. The source is a man in his late teens or twenties in good health. Some clones in this sample may be carry-over from other donors' samples.

This chain connects TRBV7-9 to TRBJ1-4; no clear D. The CDR3 is 14 amino acids. The V and J ends lost 1 base and 3 bases respectively, with 6 bases between them. CDR1 SEHNR and CDR2 FQNEAQ come from the germline V gene (reference sequence). The CDR3 here is CASSLVSANEKLFF. The CDR3 DNA follows: TGTGCCAGCAGCTTAGTCAGCGCTAATGAAAAACTGTTTTTT.

The gene calls are TRBV7-9 and TRBJ2-1; possible D gene TRBD1, 6 bases. The germline V and J ends were trimmed by 7 bases and 10 bases, with 11 bases remaining between them. The CDR3 totals 11 residues. Germline V gene sequence: CDR1 SEHNR, CDR2 FQNEAQ (reference sequence). This CDR3 reads CASTPGTEQFF. The DNA of the CDR3 is TGTGCCAGCACCCCGGGGACAGAGCAGTTCTTC.

The chain couples TRBV14 to TRBJ1-2, with D unresolved. Germline CDR1 reads SGHDN; CDR2 reads FVKESK. CDR3 size: 15 residues. V shed 4 bases and J shed 1 base, with 13 bases lying between them. As DNA, the CDR3 is TGTGCCAGCAGCCGGTCAGTAACCCTTAACTATGGCTACACCTTC. This codes for CASSRSVTLNYGYTF.

As DNA, the CDR3 is TGCGCCAGCAGCTCCCCCCCGTTGGTTTCTGGAAACACCATATATTTT. Its translation: CASSSPPLVSGNTIYF. The J gene is TRBJ1-3, the V gene TRBV4-3; no reliable D call. Deletions cut 5 bases from V and 1 base from J, with 15 bases between. The length of the CDR3 is 16 residues. The V gene's germline CDR1 is LGHNA and CDR2 YSLEER.

This chain uses TRBV6-1 with TRBJ1-5; the D is unclear. V lost 2 bases and J 1 base, leaving 12 bases between the germline ends. The CDR3 has 16 amino acids. Germline CDR1 MNHNS, CDR2 SASEGT. The DNA of the CDR3 is TGTGCCAGCAGTGAACTCCGTTCCGAAAGCAATCAGCCCCAGCATTTT. Protein sequence: CASSELRSESNQPQHF.

The genes are TRBV21-1 and TRBJ1-5; TRBD1, as called in the table, went unchecked against the DNA. TRBV21-1 is labeled a pseudogene. The CDR3 loop spans 17 amino acids. In nucleotides, the CDR3 is TGTGCCAGCAGCAAAGACCGGGGGGGACAGGGGAGGCAGCCCCAGCATTTT. It yields the protein CASSKDRGGQGRQPQHF.

V is TRBV9 and J is TRBJ2-2; D unclear. Trimming took off 5 bases at V and 6 bases at J, with 8 bases between the two ends. The CDR3 length is 12 residues. Germline CDR1 SGDLS, CDR2 YYNGEE. This chain's CDR3 is CASSSVPGELFF. The CDR3 DNA follows: TGTGCCAGCAGTTCGGTCCCCGGGGAGCTGTTTTTT.

The genes are TRBV7-9 and TRBJ1-1; 7 bases map to TRBD1. V shed 5 bases and J 4 bases; nucleotides not matched to a gene: 4. Per germline, CDR1 SEHNR and CDR2 FQNEAQ (reference sequence). This CDR3 spans 13 amino acids. The CDR3, as DNA: TGTGCCAGCAGCCGAGAGGGGGCCACTGAAGCTTTCTTT. It codes for CASSREGATEAFF.

To note about this clone: At one end, the junction sequence differs from germline, possibly due to a read error. V gene TRBV30 combines with J gene TRBJ2-7; D perhaps matches TRBD2 (5 bases). This CDR3 has 14 amino acids. CDR1 GTSNPN and CDR2 SVGIG come from the germline V gene (reference sequence). The CDR3 region has the DNA TGTGCCGGGAGTGGGTGGGGTTCAGTCTACGAGCAGTACTTC. It yields the protein CAGSGWGSVYEQYF.

This rearrangement joins TRBV28 to TRBJ1-5; D gene uncertain. This CDR3 is built from 15 residues. Germline V gives CDR1 MDHEN, CDR2 SYDVKM. The V end was cut by 7 bases, the J end by 1 base, with 14 bases between. The DNA for the CDR3 is TGTGCCAGCACCCCCACTTCGGACAGCAATCAGCCCCAGCATTTT. Translation gives CASTPTSDSNQPQHF.

Points on this clone: The same CDR3 is also encoded by other DNA sequences in this sample. The chain recombines TRBV27 with TRBJ2-1; tentative D call: TRBD2 (5 bases). The CDR3 runs to 15 residues. V was shortened by 5 bases and J by 0 bases, with 11 bases between the two germline ends. Germline V gives CDR1 MNHEY, CDR2 SMNVEV (reference sequence). The CDR3 reads CASSRGPSSYNEQFF. The CDR3 DNA follows: TGTGCCAGCAGTAGAGGGCCGAGCTCCTACAATGAGCAGTTCTTC.

The chain is built from TRBV7-9 and TRBJ2-7, with TRBD2 as a possible D gene (6 bases). The CDR3 runs to 15 residues. The ends were cut back, 8 bases at V and 0 bases at J, with 17 bases in the middle. From germline, CDR1 is SEHNR and CDR2 FQNEAQ (reference sequence). CDR3: CASGLSGSLSYEQYF. The CDR3, as DNA: TGTGCCAGCGGACTTAGCGGATCCCTCTCCTACGAGCAGTACTTC.

V and J are TRBV30 and TRBJ1-5, with a tentative D call TRBD1 (5 bases). Germline loops: CDR1 GTSNPN, CDR2 SVGIG (reference sequence). CDR3 size: 14 residues. V was pared by 3 bases and J by 6 bases, with 15 bases between. CDR3 DNA sequence: TGTGCCTGGAGCGGCGGGCAGGGAGTTCAGCCCCAGCATTTT. This translates into CAWSGGQGVQPQHF.

The rearrangement joins TRBV29-1 to TRBJ2-3; possibly TRBD1 for D (6 bases). The CDR3 totals 13 residues. Per germline, CDR1 SQVTM and CDR2 ANQGSEA. Trimming took off 6 bases at V and 4 bases at J, with 14 bases between the two ends. In nucleotides, the CDR3 is TGCAGCGTGGGGGCCTATACCCCAGATACGCAGTATTTT. Its translation is CSVGAYTPDTQYF.

The chain joins TRBV4-1 to TRBJ2-7, with D uncertain. The CDR3 length is 14 residues. The germline V gene encodes CDR1 MGHRA and CDR2 YSYEKL. The ends were cut back, 0 bases at V and 5 bases at J, with 11 bases in the middle. The CDR3 here is CASSQDSRRNEQYF. For the CDR3, the DNA is TGCGCCAGCAGCCAAGATTCGCGGCGAAACGAGCAGTACTTC.

The gene calls are TRBV11-3 and TRBJ2-7; weak D call: TRBD1 (5 bases). The V end lost 9 bases, the J end lost 3 bases, and 12 bases lay between the germline ends. CDR1 is SGHNT and CDR2 is YENEEA in the germline V gene. The length of the CDR3 is 12 residues. The CDR3 loop reads CARIGHGYEQYF. The CDR3 bases are TGTGCCAGGATCGGACATGGCTACGAGCAGTACTTC.

The J gene is TRBJ2-7, the V gene TRBV10-3, with 7 bases aligning to TRBD1. This CDR3 comprises 13 residues. CDR1 and CDR2 from the germline V gene are ENHRY and SYGVKD. V lost 6 bases to trimming and J lost 6 bases; unmatched junction nucleotides: 8. CDR3 bases: TGTGCCATCAGAGGGGACAGCCACCTCGAGCAGTACTTC. Encoded protein: CAIRGDSHLEQYF.

This chain joins TRBV5-1 and TRBJ2-5, with D maybe TRBD2 (6 bases). The CDR3 is made up of 14 amino acids. CDR1 is SGHRS, CDR2 YFSETQ, per germline. Deletions cut 1 base from V and 5 bases from J, with 12 bases between. Here the CDR3 reads CASSLWLASETQYF. DNA for the CDR3: TGCGCCAGCAGCTTGTGGCTAGCGAGTGAGACCCAGTACTTC.

The rearrangement links TRBV4-2 to TRBJ2-1, with 8 bases matching TRBD2. Per the germline V gene, CDR1 is LGHNA and CDR2 is YNFKEQ. This CDR3 contains 16 residues. Trimming took 3 bases from V and 4 from J; bases not matched to a gene: 8. CDR3 loop: CASSQSRAGGYNEQFF. The CDR3, as DNA: TGTGCCAGCAGCCAGTCGCGGGCGGGAGGTTACAATGAGCAGTTCTTC.

V and J are TRBV14 and TRBJ2-1; no firm D call. V lost 9 bases and J lost 7, with 16 bases in between. The length of the CDR3 is 13 residues. Germline loops: CDR1 SGHDN, CDR2 FVKESK. CDR3 protein: CASDRGARNEQFF. As DNA, the CDR3 is TGTGCCAGTGACCGAGGAGCTAGGAATGAGCAGTTCTTC.

This chain joins TRBV10-3 and TRBJ2-7; 7 positions agree with TRBD2. V dropped 3 bases and J dropped 2; count of bases not matched to a gene: 7. The CDR3 spans 15 residues. CDR1 and CDR2 (germline): ENHRY, SYGVKD. The DNA of the CDR3 is TGTGCCATCAGTGACCCTGGGGGGGGTACCTACGAGCAGTACTTC. Its protein is CAISDPGGGTYEQYF.

This clone was picked up one time. V is TRBV27 and J is TRBJ2-7; 7 bases fit TRBD1. This CDR3 spans 13 amino acids. V gave up 2 bases and J gave up 4 bases; unmatched junction bases: 2. Germline CDR1 is MNHEY and CDR2 is SMNVEV (reference sequence). DNA for the CDR3: TGTGCCAGCAGTTTACCGGGACAGTACGAGCAGTACTTC. Translation gives CASSLPGQYEQYF.

The rearrangement joins TRBV4-2 to TRBJ1-3; D call uncertain. CDR1 LGHNA and CDR2 YNFKEQ come from the germline V gene. Between the trimmed V and J ends, which lost 1 base and 0 bases, there was a span of 16 bases. This CDR3 contains 18 residues. The CDR3 region is CASSQGSGLYSSGNTIYF. In DNA form, the CDR3 reads TGTGCCAGCAGCCAAGGGTCTGGCCTATATAGCTCTGGAAACACCATATATTTT.